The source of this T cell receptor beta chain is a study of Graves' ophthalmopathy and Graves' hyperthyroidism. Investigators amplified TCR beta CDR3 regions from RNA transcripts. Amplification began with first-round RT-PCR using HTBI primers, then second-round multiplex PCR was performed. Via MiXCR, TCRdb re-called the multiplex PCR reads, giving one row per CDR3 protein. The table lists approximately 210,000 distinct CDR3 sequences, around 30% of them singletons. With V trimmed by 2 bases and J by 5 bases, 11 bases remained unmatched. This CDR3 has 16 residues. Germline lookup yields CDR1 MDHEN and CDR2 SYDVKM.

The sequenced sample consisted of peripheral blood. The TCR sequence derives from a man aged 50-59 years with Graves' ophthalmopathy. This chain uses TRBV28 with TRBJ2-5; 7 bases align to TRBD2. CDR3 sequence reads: CASSLRGLEGTETQYF. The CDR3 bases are TGTGCCAGCAGTTTACGTGGACTAGAGGGGACGGAGACCCAGTACTTC.